The 19 T cell receptor beta chains below all came from one sample that was sequenced in a study of T-cell memory formation after mild COVID-19. In TCRdb, the 5' RACE reads were re-called with MiXCR into one record per CDR3 protein. The data show 110,000 or so distinct CDR3 sequences, with approximately 22% seen just once and 41% held by the top ten. What was sequenced was PBMCs or a T cell subset sorted from them (not recorded which). Receptor source: a man younger than 30 who had mild COVID-19 (a few samples of this study predate the infection). Cell type and time point are not known.

V usage is TRBV7-9 and J usage is TRBJ1-3; TRBD1 aligns across 8 bases. Looked up from germline, CDR1 is SEHNR and CDR2 is FQNEAQ (reference sequence). The junction had 4 bases not matched to a gene; V was cut back by 5 bases and J by 4 bases. CDR3 length: 14 amino acids. The CDR3 sequence is CASSIRDRGNTIYF. CDR3 bases: TGTGCCAGCAGCATCCGGGACAGGGGAAACACCATATATTTT.

The V call is TRBV7-6, the J call TRBJ1-1; 7 bases map to TRBD1. This CDR3 spans 15 amino acids. Germline assignment: CDR1 SGHVS and CDR2 FNYEAQ. V lost 5 bases, J lost 11 bases, and 17 bases stayed unmatched. The CDR3 coding sequence is TGTGCCAGCAGCCCCGGGCCAGGGGGAATACGTGAGGCTTTCTTT. It translates to CASSPGPGGIREAFF.

This chain uses TRBV20-1 with TRBJ2-5; 11 bases are shared with TRBD2. CDR1 is DFQATT and CDR2 is SNEGSKA in the germline V gene (reference sequence). This CDR3 has 18 amino acids. The trim removed 0 bases at V and 8 bases at J, leaving 17 bases unmatched. Written as DNA, the CDR3 is TGCAGTGCTAGAGATCTGCGGAGAGTAGCGGGGGGGCCTGATACCCAGTACTTC. Amino acids: CSARDLRRVAGGPDTQYF.

This clonotype was found a few times. The V and J genes are TRBV4-1 and TRBJ2-1, with D perhaps assigned TRBD1 or TRBD2 (6 bases each). CDR3 size: 14 residues. Germline V gene lookup returns CDR1 MGHRA and CDR2 YSYEKL. Trimming took 1 base from V and 10 from J, leaving 14 bases between them. The CDR3 here is CASSQVTGAGEQFF. The CDR3 DNA reads as TGCGCCAGCAGCCAAGTTACGGGGGCAGGAGAGCAGTTCTTC.

Worth noting for this clonotype: Since a much larger clone is just one base distant, this may be a read error. The chain couples TRBV7-9 to TRBJ2-3; 7 positions agree with TRBD2. Germline CDR1 reads SEHNR; CDR2 reads FQNEAQ (reference sequence). The ends lost 5 bases at V and 3 bases at J; junction bases unmatched: 5. CDR3 length equals 14 residues. This chain's CDR3 is CASSAGVHTDTQYF. The CDR3 region has the DNA TGTGCCAGCAGCGCGGGGGTGCATACAGATACGCAGTATTTT.

In this sample, this clonotype turned up a few times. The chain carries TRBV6-2 or TRBV6-3 and TRBJ2-2; no clear D gene. The CDR3 extends over 13 amino acids. V was clipped by 2 bases and J by 0 bases, with 1 base between them. CDR1 and CDR2 (germline): MNHEY, SVGEGT. The DNA of the CDR3 is TGTGCCAGCAGTTACACGAACACCGGGGAGCTGTTTTTT. Translation gives CASSYTNTGELFF.

This chain joins TRBV7-9 and TRBJ2-7, with unresolved D. CDR3 size: 12 residues. V was shortened by 5 bases and J by 2 bases, with 7 bases between the two germline ends. CDR1 is SEHNR, CDR2 FQNEAQ, per germline (reference sequence). As DNA, the CDR3 is TGTGCCAGCAGCCAAGACACCTACGAGCAGTACTTC. Protein: CASSQDTYEQYF.

The rearrangement uses TRBV5-1 and TRBJ1-1; weak D call: TRBD1 (5 bases). V was cut by 1 base and J by 0 bases, with 7 bases left in between. Germline CDR1 is SGHRS and CDR2 is YFSETQ. This CDR3 is 14 amino acids long. The CDR3 sequence is CASSLMGLNTEAFF. Written as DNA, the CDR3 is TGCGCCAGCAGCTTGATGGGGCTGAACACTGAAGCTTTCTTT.

The gene calls are TRBV6-5 and TRBJ2-4, with TRBD1 matching 9 bases. CDR3 size: 14 residues. V lost 4 bases to trimming and J lost 10 bases; unmatched junction nucleotides: 8. Germline V gene data show CDR1 as MNHEY and CDR2 as SVGAGI. The DNA of the CDR3 is TGTGCCAGCAGTTCCCCGGGACAGGGAGTAATTCAGTACTTC. Amino acid sequence: CASSSPGQGVIQYF.

This chain joins TRBV9 and TRBJ1-6; no clear D. Germline values: CDR1 SGDLS, CDR2 YYNGEE. This CDR3 contains 13 residues. Trimming cost V 3 bases and J 7 bases, with 8 bases left between them. The CDR3 sequence is CASSAEGNSPLHF. The DNA for the CDR3 is TGTGCCAGCAGCGCGGAAGGGAATTCACCCCTCCACTTT.

This chain connects TRBV29-1 to TRBJ2-7; 10 bases match TRBD1. Germline V gene sequence: CDR1 SQVTM, CDR2 ANQGSEA. V lost 2 bases, J lost 12 bases, and 7 bases stayed unmatched. CDR3 length: 12 residues. The CDR3 here is CSVELDRGLVYV. CDR3 DNA sequence: TGCAGCGTTGAATTGGACAGGGGGTTAGTGTACGTC.

In this sample, this clonotype turned up a few times. This chain links TRBV15 with TRBJ2-3; the D gene could be TRBD1 or TRBD2 (5 bases each). There are 17 residues in the CDR3. Trimming took 6 bases from V and 5 from J, leaving 24 bases between them. From germline, CDR1 is LNHNV and CDR2 YYDKDF (reference sequence). The DNA for the CDR3 is TGTGCCACCAGGACGCTTGGGGCAGGGAGTTTGGTAGATACGCAGTATTTT. Its protein product is CATRTLGAGSLVDTQYF.

This clonotype was found a few times. The rearrangement uses TRBV27 and TRBJ2-7; D gene ambiguous. The germline gives CDR1 MNHEY, CDR2 SMNVEV (reference sequence). This CDR3 contains 13 residues. Trimming took off 2 bases at V and 3 bases at J, with 8 bases between the two ends. The CDR3, as DNA: TGTGCCAGCAGTTTAAGGCGGAACTACGAGCAGTACGTC. Protein product: CASSLRRNYEQYV.

The chain joins TRBV6-2 or TRBV6-3 to TRBJ2-3; 9 bases map to TRBD2. Germline values: CDR1 MNHEY, CDR2 SVGEGT. V was clipped by 0 bases and J by 6 bases; unmatched bases: 19. The CDR3 is 20 amino acids. CDR3: CASSYSGSSGGHSESDTQYF. Here the CDR3 DNA reads TGTGCCAGCAGTTACTCGGGGAGTAGCGGGGGTCACTCGGAGTCGGATACGCAGTATTTT.

V usage is TRBV5-5 and J usage is TRBJ2-3; D gene unclear. The V end was cut by 0 bases, the J end by 11 bases, with 7 bases between. CDR3 length: 11 residues. From germline, CDR1 is SGHKS and CDR2 YYEKEE (reference sequence). This chain's CDR3 is CASSLESGQYF. The CDR3 nucleotides are TGTGCCAGCAGCTTGGAATCAGGGCAGTATTTT.

The chain employs TRBV7-2 and TRBJ2-1; TRBD2 matches 9 bases. The CDR3 consists of 17 residues. CDR1 SGHTA and CDR2 FQGNSA come from the germline V gene. V trimming: 1 base; J trimming: 7 bases; junction bases outside the gene matches: 11. The CDR3 loop reads CASSLVAAGGRWNEQFF. The CDR3 DNA reads as TGTGCCAGCAGCTTAGTGGCAGCGGGGGGCCGTTGGAATGAGCAGTTCTTC.

The rearrangement links TRBV11-2 to TRBJ2-5, with D tentatively TRBD2 (6 bases). Germline assignment: CDR1 SGHAT and CDR2 FQNNGV. The V end was cut by 4 bases, the J end by 1 base, with 10 bases between. The CDR3 is 14 amino acids. The CDR3 region is CASSSPAGQETQYF. The CDR3 nucleotides are TGTGCCAGCAGCTCCCCAGCGGGCCAAGAGACCCAGTACTTC.

V and J are TRBV13 and TRBJ1-5; perhaps TRBD1 as D (6 bases). Germline lookup yields CDR1 PRHDT and CDR2 FYEKMQ (reference sequence). The CDR3 is 15 amino acids. V shed 0 bases and J shed 7 bases, with 13 bases lying between them. DNA of the CDR3: TGTGCCAGCAGCTTAGGCCCTGGGGGCGCGCAGCCCCAGCATTTT. This gives the protein CASSLGPGGAQPQHF.

This clonotype came up a few times. The V and J genes are TRBV4-1 and TRBJ1-5; TRBD1 might be the D (6 bases). The CDR3 extends over 15 amino acids. Looked up from germline, CDR1 is MGHRA and CDR2 is YSYEKL. Trimming took off 2 bases at V and 5 bases at J, with 13 bases between the two ends. CDR3 in DNA: TGCGCCAGCAGCCAATACACAGACAGGTATCAGCCCCAGCATTTT. Encoded protein: CASSQYTDRYQPQHF.